Described below is a single T cell receptor (beta chain) sequence and its context. The data derive from a study of siplizumab effects on memory and regulatory T cells. Clones were sequenced by immunoSEQ multiplex PCR, and TCRdb holds only the in-frame ones, with some missing. The sample includes roughly 100,000 clones, 85% to 95% of them seen just once. The sample taken for sequencing was CD4+ T cells sorted from blood. This TCR was sampled from a human donor in good health.

Written as DNA, the CDR3 is TGTGCCAGCAGCGTTAACCGGGACGACCTATACAATGAGCAGTTCTTC. It yields the protein CASSVNRDDLYNEQFF. This chain uses TRBV12-1 with TRBJ2-1. TRBV12-1 is designated a pseudogene. This CDR3 is built from 16 residues.